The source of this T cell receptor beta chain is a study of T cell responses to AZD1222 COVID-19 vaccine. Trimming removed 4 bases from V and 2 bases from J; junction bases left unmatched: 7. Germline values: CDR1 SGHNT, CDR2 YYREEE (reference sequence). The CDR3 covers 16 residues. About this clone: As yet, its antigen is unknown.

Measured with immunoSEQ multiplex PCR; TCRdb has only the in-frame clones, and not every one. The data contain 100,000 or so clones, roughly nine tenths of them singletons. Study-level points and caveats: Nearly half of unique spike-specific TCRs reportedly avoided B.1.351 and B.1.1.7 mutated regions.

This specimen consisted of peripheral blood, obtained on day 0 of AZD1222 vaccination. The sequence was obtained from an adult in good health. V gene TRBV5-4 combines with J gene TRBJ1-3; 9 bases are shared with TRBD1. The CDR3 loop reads CASSQAGQGTGNTIYF. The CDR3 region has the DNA TGTGCCAGCAGCCAAGCAGGACAGGGGACTGGAAACACCATATATTTT.